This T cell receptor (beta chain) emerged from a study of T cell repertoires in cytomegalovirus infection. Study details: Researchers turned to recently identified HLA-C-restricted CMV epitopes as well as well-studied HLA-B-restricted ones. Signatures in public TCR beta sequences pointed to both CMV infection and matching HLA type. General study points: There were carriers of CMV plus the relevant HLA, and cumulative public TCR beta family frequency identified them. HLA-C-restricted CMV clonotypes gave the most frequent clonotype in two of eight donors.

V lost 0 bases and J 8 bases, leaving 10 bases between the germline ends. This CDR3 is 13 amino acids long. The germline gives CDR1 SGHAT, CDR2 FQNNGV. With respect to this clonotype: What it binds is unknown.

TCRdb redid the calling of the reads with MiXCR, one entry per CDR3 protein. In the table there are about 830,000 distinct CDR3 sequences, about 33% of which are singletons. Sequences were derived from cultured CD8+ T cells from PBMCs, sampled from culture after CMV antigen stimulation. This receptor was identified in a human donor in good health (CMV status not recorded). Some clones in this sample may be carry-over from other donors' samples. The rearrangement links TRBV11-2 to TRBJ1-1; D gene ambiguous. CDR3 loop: CASSLDTVTEAFF. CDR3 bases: TGTGCCAGCAGCTTAGATACTGTCACCGAAGCTTTCTTT.